Sequencing of this TCR beta chain was carried out in a study of blood T cells in healthy people across ages. Study-level points and caveats: Per-million-T-cell TCR beta diversity fell roughly linearly with age. With donor CMV status unknown, expanded clonotype changes were possibly confounded.

Sample-barcoded 5' priming and a J-beta primer mix drove a second PCR of roughly 7 to 11 cycles. TCRdb reprocessed the 5' RACE reads with MiXCR, giving one entry per CDR3 protein. The table has over 950,000 distinct CDR3 sequences, roughly 51% seen once; the top ten hold about 22%. The V segment lost 7 bases and the J segment 4 bases; nucleotides outside the gene matches: 8. The CDR3 is made up of 13 amino acids. Germline-derived CDR1 and CDR2 are SQVTM and ANQGSEA. In the case of this clonotype: Its antigen is not identified.

The rearrangement joins TRBV29-1 to TRBJ2-3, with 7 bases fitting TRBD1. Sequencing was done on a sample of blood. This clonotype was obtained from a woman aged 55 to 70 in good health. CDR3 residues: CSADRESADTQYF. CDR3 bases: TGCAGCGCTGACAGGGAATCCGCAGATACGCAGTATTTT.